These T cell receptor beta chains were read from a single sample in a study of blood T cell repertoires in COVID-19. Some clones are missing from TCRdb's copy, which holds only in-frame ones; the method was immunoSEQ multiplex PCR. The sample has about 240,000 clones; around 90% are singletons. Sequenced: peripheral blood. These receptors came from a woman between 70 and 85 years old with active or convalescent COVID-19. The conserved cysteine and the conserved F or W are not part of the CDR3 here.

V	J	CDR3
TRBV5-4	TRBJ2-3	ASSLRDTTDTQY
TRBV27	TRBJ2-7	ASSVRLSYEQY
TRBV4-3	TRBJ2-1	ASSQDSWTGQNEQF
TRBV6-2/TRBV6-3	TRBJ1-1	ASSYSAGVDAF
TRBV6-6	TRBJ1-5	ASSSMGAGQPQH
TRBV9	TRBJ1-6	ASSVDGTGRTSPLH
TRBV19	TRBJ2-7	ATLSGTGGSYEQY
TRBV27	TRBJ1-5	ASSFPGKPQH
TRBV7-2	TRBJ1-3	ASNPGQSGNTIY
TRBV3-1/TRBV3-2	TRBJ2-7	ASSPGHLYEQY
TRBV7-9	TRBJ1-3	ASSFGTGNTIY
TRBV21-1	TRBJ2-5	ASSKGVYQETQY
TRBV6-2/TRBV6-3	TRBJ1-2	ASSSLLDSYYGYT
TRBV18	TRBJ2-5	ASSPISGGIQETQY
TRBV27	TRBJ2-6	ASSMHRNSGANVLT
TRBV6-2/TRBV6-3	TRBJ1-6	ASSDPGGSPLH
TRBV11-3	TRBJ2-5	ASSFSGVGETQY
TRBV7-2	TRBJ2-1	ASSLGVSRKQF
TRBV24-1	TRBJ1-5	ATSDGDRVGQPQH
TRBV12-3/TRBV12-4	TRBJ2-7	ASSLLYEQY
TRBV4-3	TRBJ2-7	ASSQEISGSWGSYEQY
TRBV2	TRBJ1-5	ASSDGTGRFNQPQH
TRBV7-8	TRBJ2-1	ASSLFVLTGGPNEQF
TRBV9	TRBJ1-6	ASSVLQGDNSPLH
TRBV10-3	TRBJ2-1	ATAEGAGYNEQF
TRBV28	TRBJ1-6	ATWAYIGSPLH
TRBV6-5	TRBJ1-3	ASSSGAHSGNTIY
TRBV7-2	TRBJ1-1	ASSPAAGRKGTEAF
TRBV2	TRBJ1-4	ARETGDSEKLF
TRBV6-6	TRBJ1-1	ASRRTGEVDTEAF
TRBV6-5	TRBJ1-1	ASSYRTDNTEAF
TRBV24-1	TRBJ2-2	ATSFAPDTGELF
TRBV24-1	TRBJ2-7	ATSDLKQGRSEQY
TRBV7-2	TRBJ1-2	ASSSGEPHDGYT
TRBV3-1/TRBV3-2	TRBJ1-3	ASSSRRGPTGNTIY
TRBV4-3	TRBJ2-3	ASSQDATSTDTQY
TRBV6-2/TRBV6-3	TRBJ2-1	ASSPDSGSYNEQF
TRBV27	TRBJ2-3	ASSLTGTQY
TRBV6-1	TRBJ2-7	ASSEFGYEQY
TRBV6-1	TRBJ1-4	ASRPKGATNEKLF
TRBV7-2	TRBJ2-5	ASSFVAGGEETQY
TRBV7-2	TRBJ1-1	ASSSSEMNTEAF